Listed below are T cell receptor beta chains from one sample, sequenced in a study of shared clonotypes between healthy human individuals. The repertoire was sequenced with immunoSEQ multiplex PCR; TCRdb's copy has only in-frame clones and lacks some. Among a few million clones, roughly 95% were seen once, and the ten largest hold more than 1.5%. The specimen sequenced was naive CD8+ T cells from PBMCs. The source of these receptors is a man in his late teens or twenties in good health. Some clones in this sample may be carry-over from other donors' samples. CDR3s include the opening cysteine and the closing phenylalanine or tryptophan. Fields, in order: V gene, D gene, clone size, J gene, CDR3 DNA, CDR3 protein. The D gene is left open where the match is weak. Where a row states a size, it is once, few, many or the class of an expanded clone; other rows omit it.

TRBV29-1	-	-	TRBJ1-1	TGCAGCATTTTGTGGGGGGGGTACACTGAAGCTTTCTTT	CSILWGGYTEAFF
TRBV6-6	TRBD2	-	TRBJ2-7	TGTGCCAGCAGTCCCCAGAGCGGGACGGGAGACTACGAGCAGTACTTC	CASSPQSGTGDYEQYF
TRBV6-5	-	-	TRBJ1-5	TGTGCCAGCAGTTTATTGGGGACGCAAAATCAGCCCCAGCATTTT	CASSLLGTQNQPQHF
TRBV5-6	TRBD2	-	TRBJ2-7	TGTGCCAGCAGCTTGGGCGGGGGCGAGCAGTACTTC	CASSLGGGEQYF
TRBV27	TRBD1	-	TRBJ1-2	TGTGCCAGCAGTTCACAGGGGGGGCTTAACTATGGCTACACCTTC	CASSSQGGLNYGYTF
TRBV30	-	-	TRBJ2-7	TGTGCCTGGAGTTCCGGGGAGCAGTACTTC	CAWSSGEQYF
TRBV7-9	-	-	TRBJ2-4	TGTGCCAGCAGCTTCGACCCTACTAAGCTCCCTAGCATTCAGTACTTC	CASSFDPTKLPSIQYF
TRBV27	-	-	TRBJ2-7	TGTGCCAGCAGTTTATTTGACAAGTCCTACGAGCAGTACTTC	CASSLFDKSYEQYF
TRBV29-1	-	-	TRBJ2-7	TGCAGCGTTGAAGGAACAAAGGACAGAATCTACGAGCAGTACTTC	CSVEGTKDRIYEQYF
TRBV27	-	-	TRBJ2-2	TGTGCCAGCCAACAGGGAACGGGCGGGGAGCTGTTTTTT	CASQQGTGGELFF
TRBV28	-	-	TRBJ1-2	TGTGCCAGCAGTTTAGGGAATATGGTAGATGGCTACACCTTC	CASSLGNMVDGYTF
TRBV15	-	-	TRBJ2-5	TGTGCCACCAGCAGACCAAACCCCCAGACCCAGTACTTC	CATSRPNPQTQYF
TRBV9	-	-	TRBJ2-5	TGTGCCAGCAGCGAGACATGGGGGAGAGGGACCCAGTACTTC	CASSETWGRGTQYF
TRBV6-6	-	-	TRBJ2-2	TGTGCCAGCCGACCGACTACATACAGTGAGCTGTTTTTT	CASRPTTYSELFF
TRBV4-1	TRBD2	-	TRBJ2-7	TGCGCCAGCAGCCCGGAAACTAGCGGGTACGAGCAGTACTTC	CASSPETSGYEQYF
TRBV13	TRBD2	-	TRBJ2-7	TGTGCCAGCAGCTGGACTAGCGCGGGCGAGCAGTACTTC	CASSWTSAGEQYF
TRBV13	-	-	TRBJ2-2	TGTGCCAGCAGCCGAATCCTCCGGGACAACTCGAACACCGGGGAGCTGTTTTTT	CASSRILRDNSNTGELFF
TRBV7-6	-	-	TRBJ1-2	TGTGCCAGCAGCTTATTAGCGGGCGCGCTCTATGGCTACACCTTC	CASSLLAGALYGYTF
TRBV4-1	-	-	TRBJ2-7	TGCGCCAGCAGCCAAGAGGATGGGGGAGAGCCCTACGAGCAGTACTTC	CASSQEDGGEPYEQYF
TRBV5-5	-	-	TRBJ2-5	TGTGCCAGCAACCCAATGACGCGAGCGGTGAAAGTGGAGACCCAGTACTTC	CASNPMTRAVKVETQYF
TRBV9	-	-	TRBJ2-7	TGTGCCAGCAGCCCAGGCGGGGACTACGAGCAGTACTTC	CASSPGGDYEQYF
TRBV19	-	-	TRBJ1-4	TGTGCCAGTAGTACGGTATTGGGCCTTACAACTAATGAAAAACTGTTTTTT	CASSTVLGLTTNEKLFF
TRBV4-2	TRBD2	-	TRBJ2-3	TGTGCCAGCAGCCAATCTTCGGGGACTAGCGGGAACACAGATACGCAGTATTTT	CASSQSSGTSGNTDTQYF
TRBV29-1	-	-	TRBJ2-3	TGCAGCGTTGAATTTTGGGCCCCTAGCACAGATACGCAGTATTTT	CSVEFWAPSTDTQYF
TRBV7-6	TRBD1	few	TRBJ1-1	TGTGCCAGCAGCTCCAGGGGGCGGAACACTGAAGCTTTCTTT	CASSSRGRNTEAFF
TRBV18	TRBD2	-	TRBJ2-2	TGTGCCAGCTCATCCCCTTCGACTAGCGTGAACACCGGGGAGCTGTTTTTT	CASSSPSTSVNTGELFF
TRBV10-1	-	-	TRBJ2-2	TGCGCCAGCAGTGAGTCGGTGGATCGGGAGCTGTTTTTT	CASSESVDRELFF
TRBV27	-	-	TRBJ2-7	TGTGCCAGCAGTCCCCGGGGAGTTGGGGTCGAGCAGTACTTC	CASSPRGVGVEQYF
TRBV10-2	TRBD1	-	TRBJ2-7	TGCGCCAGCAGTGATACAGGGGGCAGAGACGAGCAGTACTTC	CASSDTGGRDEQYF
TRBV6-6	TRBD1	-	TRBJ2-7	TGTGCCAGCAGTTACCCGGGACAGACACCCTACGAGCAGTACTTC	CASSYPGQTPYEQYF
TRBV7-9	TRBD1	few	TRBJ1-1	TGTGCCAGCAGCCTGGACAGGGATACTGAAGCTTTCTTT	CASSLDRDTEAFF
TRBV7-8	-	-	TRBJ2-7	TGTGCCAGCAGGGACGGGACGGACTTCTACGAGCAGTACTTC	CASRDGTDFYEQYF
TRBV6-1	TRBD2	-	TRBJ2-7	TGTGCCAGCAGTGATGGACTAGCGGGAGACGAGCAGTACTTC	CASSDGLAGDEQYF
TRBV19	TRBD1	-	TRBJ2-7	TGTGCCAGTAGTTATGGGACAGGGGGGACCTACGAGCAGTACTTC	CASSYGTGGTYEQYF
TRBV27	-	-	TRBJ1-1	TGTGCCAGCAGTTTAAACAGGATGAACACTGAAGCTTTCTTT	CASSLNRMNTEAFF
TRBV29-1	-	-	TRBJ1-2	TGCAGCGTTGAAGAGCTGAGAAACCTTAACTATGGCTACACCTTC	CSVEELRNLNYGYTF
TRBV10-3	-	once	TRBJ1-3	TGTGCCATCAGTGAGGATCGCTCTGGAAACACCATATATTTT	CAISEDRSGNTIYF
TRBV5-6	-	-	TRBJ1-2	TGTGCCAGCAGCTTGGGTGAGGGTTATTCCGGCTACACCTTC	CASSLGEGYSGYTF
TRBV27	-	-	TRBJ2-1	TGTGCCAGCAGACTCTGGGGGAGCTCCTACAATGAGCAGTTCTTC	CASRLWGSSYNEQFF
TRBV4-1	-	-	TRBJ2-1	TGCGCCAGCAGCCAAGATGAAGGCTATTACAATGAGCAGTTCTTC	CASSQDEGYYNEQFF
TRBV29-1	-	-	TRBJ2-7	TGCAGCGTTGTGGGGCAGGGGCTCTACGAGCAGTACTTC	CSVVGQGLYEQYF